Listed below are T cell receptor beta chains from one sample, sequenced in a study of T cell responses to AZD1222 COVID-19 vaccine. This table comes from immunoSEQ multiplex PCR, and its TCRdb copy is limited to in-frame clones, with some not included. The sample includes 90,000 to 110,000 clones, approximately 91% seen only once; the top ten take roughly 13%. This specimen was peripheral blood, taken on day 0 of MenACWY control vaccination. The receptor set was obtained from an adult in good health. Both conserved end residues are part of each CDR3. The order of the fields is clone size, V gene, J gene, D gene, CDR3 protein, CDR3 DNA. D genes are given only for firm matches. The size entry is marked missing in some rows and otherwise reads once, few, many or a size class.

size: NA; V: TRBV5-6; J: TRBJ1-1; D: TRBD1; CDR3: CASSSGQGASGTEAFF; DNA: TGTGCCAGCAGCTCCGGACAGGGGGCTAGTGGCACTGAAGCTTTCTTT
size: NA; V: TRBV6-6; J: TRBJ1-4; D: NA; CDR3: CASRGQTNEKLFF; DNA: TGTGCCAGCAGGGGACAAACTAATGAAAAACTGTTTTTT
size: NA; V: TRBV6-2/TRBV6-3; J: TRBJ1-5; D: NA; CDR3: CASSYTKVGDYSNQPQHF; DNA: TGTGCCAGCAGTTATACGAAGGTCGGAGACTATAGCAATCAGCCCCAGCATTTT
size: NA; V: TRBV10-2; J: TRBJ2-7; D: TRBD2; CDR3: CASRGLAGVPDF; DNA: TGCGCCAGCAGGGGACTAGCGGGAGTTCCGGACTTC
size: few; V: TRBV28; J: TRBJ1-2; D: NA; CDR3: CASDFGGRAYTF; DNA: TGTGCCAGCGATTTTGGGGGGAGAGCCTACACCTTC
size: NA; V: TRBV2; J: TRBJ2-1; D: NA; CDR3: CASRIGPNEQFF; DNA: TGTGCCAGCAGGATCGGGCCGAATGAGCAGTTCTTC
size: NA; V: TRBV3-1/TRBV3-2; J: TRBJ2-1; D: TRBD2; CDR3: CASSQPSGRLQYNEQFF; DNA: TGTGCCAGCAGCCAACCTAGCGGGAGGTTACAATACAATGAGCAGTTCTTC
size: NA; V: TRBV7-2; J: TRBJ1-1; D: TRBD1; CDR3: CASSPHQGGANTEAFF; DNA: TGTGCCAGCAGCCCGCACCAGGGGGGCGCGAACACTGAAGCTTTCTTT
size: NA; V: TRBV29-1; J: TRBJ2-1; D: NA; CDR3: CNVGTSYNEQFF; DNA: TGCAACGTTGGGACCTCCTACAATGAGCAGTTCTTC
size: NA; V: TRBV7-3; J: TRBJ1-5; D: TRBD1; CDR3: CASSPQGGEGQPQHF; DNA: TGTGCCAGCAGCCCCCAGGGGGGGGAGGGCCAGCCCCAGCATTTT
size: NA; V: TRBV11-1; J: TRBJ2-5; D: TRBD2; CDR3: CASSPGLANKETQYF; DNA: TGTGCCAGCAGCCCGGGACTAGCTAACAAAGAGACCCAGTACTTC
size: NA; V: TRBV18; J: TRBJ1-2; D: NA; CDR3: CASSPQAGTQADYGYTF; DNA: TGTGCCAGCTCACCACAGGCCGGAACCCAGGCGGACTATGGCTACACCTTC
size: NA; V: TRBV5-1; J: TRBJ1-6; D: NA; CDR3: CASSLHSDSPLHF; DNA: TGCGCCAGCAGCCTTCACAGCGATTCACCCCTCCACTTT
size: NA; V: TRBV7-9; J: TRBJ1-3; D: NA; CDR3: CASSPGTSTPGNTIYF; DNA: TGTGCCAGCAGCCCCGGGACCTCAACCCCTGGAAACACCATATATTTT
size: NA; V: TRBV11-1; J: TRBJ2-7; D: NA; CDR3: CASSLVTRTYEQYF; DNA: TGTGCCAGCAGCTTAGTCACCAGAACCTACGAGCAGTACTTC
size: NA; V: TRBV7-8; J: TRBJ2-7; D: TRBD2; CDR3: CASSRGLAGDHEQYF; DNA: TGTGCCAGCAGCCGAGGACTAGCGGGTGATCACGAGCAGTACTTC
size: NA; V: TRBV5-1; J: TRBJ1-3; D: NA; CDR3: CASSLGSGTGNTIYF; DNA: TGCGCCAGCAGCTTGGGTTCAGGTACCGGAAACACCATATATTTT
size: NA; V: TRBV18; J: TRBJ1-5; D: NA; CDR3: CASSPRQGNQPQHF; DNA: TGTGCCAGCTCACCCCGACAGGGCAATCAGCCCCAGCATTTT
size: NA; V: TRBV7-9; J: TRBJ1-2; D: NA; CDR3: CASSPTVNYGYTF; DNA: TGTGCCAGCAGCCCGACAGTTAACTATGGCTACACCTTC
size: NA; V: TRBV5-1; J: TRBJ2-2; D: TRBD1; CDR3: CASSQDRPNTGELFF; DNA: TGCGCCAGCAGCCAGGACAGGCCGAACACCGGGGAGCTGTTTTTT
size: NA; V: TRBV4-1; J: TRBJ1-2; D: NA; CDR3: CASSQEEFARVYGYTF; DNA: TGCGCCAGCAGCCAAGAAGAGTTCGCGAGAGTCTATGGCTACACCTTC
size: NA; V: TRBV18; J: TRBJ2-7; D: NA; CDR3: CASSPLGHTYEQYF; DNA: TGTGCCAGCTCACCACTGGGACATACCTACGAGCAGTACTTC
size: few; V: TRBV11-1; J: TRBJ1-1; D: TRBD1; CDR3: CASSSGTGARTEAFF; DNA: TGTGCCAGCAGCTCCGGGACAGGAGCTAGGACTGAAGCTTTCTTT
size: NA; V: TRBV19; J: TRBJ2-2; D: NA; CDR3: CASSIGNTGELFF; DNA: TGTGCCAGTAGTATTGGTAACACCGGGGAGCTGTTTTTT
size: NA; V: TRBV27; J: TRBJ1-1; D: NA; CDR3: CASSRDTPTSTEAFF; DNA: TGTGCCAGCAGCAGGGACACCCCCACGAGCACTGAAGCTTTCTTT
size: NA; V: TRBV19; J: TRBJ2-1; D: NA; CDR3: CASSMVAGKLGEQFF; DNA: TGTGCCAGTAGTATGGTTGCGGGAAAGTTGGGTGAGCAGTTCTTC
size: NA; V: TRBV7-2; J: TRBJ2-7; D: TRBD1; CDR3: CASSSLTGVLEQYF; DNA: TGTGCCAGCAGCTCCCTGACAGGGGTTCTTGAGCAGTACTTC
size: NA; V: TRBV4-1; J: TRBJ2-1; D: NA; CDR3: CASSQDKDGSLIYNEQFF; DNA: TGCGCCAGCAGCCAAGACAAGGACGGCAGTCTAATCTACAATGAGCAGTTCTTC
size: many; V: TRBV7-6; J: TRBJ1-2; D: TRBD1; CDR3: CAVVGTDYGYTF; DNA: TGTGCCGTGGTGGGGACAGACTATGGCTACACCTTC
size: NA; V: TRBV7-3; J: TRBJ1-1; D: TRBD1; CDR3: CASSTGASNTEAFF; DNA: TGTGCCAGCAGCACAGGGGCGTCGAACACTGAAGCTTTCTTT
size: NA; V: TRBV24-1; J: TRBJ2-2; D: NA; CDR3: CATSDIRGDTGELFF; DNA: TGTGCCACCAGTGATATCCGAGGGGACACCGGGGAGCTGTTTTTT
size: NA; V: TRBV6-5; J: TRBJ1-6; D: NA; CDR3: CASSYGSYNSPLHF; DNA: TGTGCCAGCAGTTACGGTTCCTATAATTCACCCCTCCACTTT
size: NA; V: TRBV5-6; J: TRBJ1-5; D: TRBD1; CDR3: CASSSLRDRDQPQHF; DNA: TGTGCCAGCAGTTCCCTCCGGGACAGGGATCAGCCCCAGCATTTT
size: NA; V: TRBV3-1/TRBV3-2; J: TRBJ2-7; D: NA; CDR3: CASSQVAAGSSVNEQYF; DNA: TGTGCCAGCAGCCAAGTAGCGGCGGGTTCATCTGTCAACGAGCAGTACTTC
size: few; V: TRBV6-1; J: TRBJ2-7; D: NA; CDR3: CASSEASGEGPLSEQYF; DNA: TGTGCCAGCAGTGAAGCTTCCGGTGAAGGGCCGTTGAGTGAGCAGTACTTC
size: NA; V: TRBV20-1; J: TRBJ2-2; D: TRBD2; CDR3: CSASRASGSTGELFF; DNA: TGCAGTGCTAGTAGGGCTAGCGGAAGCACCGGGGAGCTGTTTTTT
size: NA; V: TRBV4-2; J: TRBJ2-5; D: NA; CDR3: CASSQPPSPAGLQETQYF; DNA: TGTGCCAGCAGCCAACCACCTTCCCCGGCGGGGTTACAAGAGACCCAGTACTTC
size: NA; V: TRBV5-1; J: TRBJ2-7; D: TRBD2; CDR3: CASSPKAGGIYEQYF; DNA: TGCGCCAGCAGCCCAAAAGCGGGGGGGATATACGAGCAGTACTTC
size: NA; V: TRBV28; J: TRBJ1-2; D: NA; CDR3: CASSLGNGYTF; DNA: TGTGCCAGCAGTTTAGGTAATGGCTACACCTTC
size: NA; V: TRBV21-1; J: TRBJ2-7; D: NA; CDR3: CATKSGQTYEQYF; DNA: TGTGCCACCAAGAGTGGGCAAACCTACGAGCAGTACTTC
size: NA; V: TRBV27; J: TRBJ1-3; D: NA; CDR3: CASSLSGGRKAGNTIYF; DNA: TGTGCCAGCAGTTTATCGGGAGGGCGAAAGGCTGGAAACACCATATATTTT
size: NA; V: TRBV30; J: TRBJ1-4; D: NA; CDR3: CAWSLNSNEKLFF; DNA: TGTGCCTGGAGTTTGAACTCTAATGAAAAACTGTTTTTT
size: once; V: TRBV6-5; J: TRBJ1-5; D: NA; CDR3: CASSSRWGQPQHF; DNA: TGTGCCAGCAGTTCACGGTGGGGTCAGCCCCAGCATTTT
size: NA; V: TRBV4-1; J: TRBJ2-7; D: NA; CDR3: CASSQGSYEQYF; DNA: TGTGCCAGCAGCCAAGGCAGTTACGAGCAGTACTTC
size: once; V: TRBV6-5; J: TRBJ2-1; D: TRBD2; CDR3: CASSSVTSGRGQFF; DNA: TGTGCCAGCAGTTCGGTAACTAGCGGGAGAGGGCAGTTCTTC
size: NA; V: TRBV7-3; J: TRBJ1-1; D: TRBD1; CDR3: CASSSPGTGFSNTEAFF; DNA: TGTGCCAGCAGCTCGCCCGGGACAGGGTTTTCGAACACTGAAGCTTTCTTT
size: NA; V: TRBV3-1/TRBV3-2; J: TRBJ1-2; D: NA; CDR3: CASSQGKAGYTF; DNA: TGTGCCAGCAGCCAGGGGAAAGCTGGCTACACCTTC
size: once; V: TRBV25-1; J: TRBJ2-7; D: NA; CDR3: CASKRGGQNEQYF; DNA: TGTGCCAGCAAACGGGGGGGACAGAACGAGCAGTACTTC
size: NA; V: TRBV5-4; J: TRBJ1-6; D: TRBD1; CDR3: CASSPRDRMGNSPLHF; DNA: TGTGCCAGCAGCCCCCGGGACAGGATGGGGAATTCACCCCTCCACTTT
size: NA; V: TRBV9; J: TRBJ2-1; D: NA; CDR3: CASSVRASSYNEQFF; DNA: TGTGCCAGCAGCGTAAGAGCGAGCTCCTACAATGAGCAGTTCTTC
size: NA; V: TRBV7-2; J: TRBJ2-7; D: NA; CDR3: CASNLDSYEQYF; DNA: TGTGCCAGCAATCTGGACAGCTACGAGCAGTACTTC
size: once; V: TRBV5-3; J: TRBJ2-6; D: TRBD2; CDR3: CARSPPCSGYSGANVLTF; DNA: TGTGCCAGAAGCCCTCCCTGTAGCGGGTACTCTGGGGCCAACGTCCTGACTTTC
size: few; V: TRBV18; J: TRBJ1-5; D: TRBD1; CDR3: CASSPTGGHQPQHF; DNA: TGTGCCAGCTCACCCACAGGGGGACATCAGCCCCAGCATTTT
size: NA; V: TRBV6-5; J: TRBJ2-1; D: NA; CDR3: CASRNQGRNEQFF; DNA: TGTGCCAGCAGGAATCAGGGTAGGAATGAGCAGTTCTTC